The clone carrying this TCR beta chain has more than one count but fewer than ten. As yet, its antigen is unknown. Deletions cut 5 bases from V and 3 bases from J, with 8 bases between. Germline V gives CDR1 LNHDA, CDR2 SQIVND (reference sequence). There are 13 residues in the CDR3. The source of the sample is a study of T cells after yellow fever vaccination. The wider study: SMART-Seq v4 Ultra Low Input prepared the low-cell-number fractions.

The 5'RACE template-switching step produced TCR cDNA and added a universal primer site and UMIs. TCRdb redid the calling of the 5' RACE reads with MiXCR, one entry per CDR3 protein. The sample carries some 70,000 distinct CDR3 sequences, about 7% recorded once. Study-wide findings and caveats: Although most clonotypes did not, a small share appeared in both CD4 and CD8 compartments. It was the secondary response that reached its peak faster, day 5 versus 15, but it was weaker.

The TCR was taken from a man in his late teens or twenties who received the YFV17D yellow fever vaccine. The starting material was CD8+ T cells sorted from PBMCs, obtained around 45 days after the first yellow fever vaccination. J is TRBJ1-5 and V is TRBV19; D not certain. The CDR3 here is CASSDTANQPQHF. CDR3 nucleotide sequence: TGTGCCAGTAGTGACACTGCCAATCAGCCCCAGCATTTT.